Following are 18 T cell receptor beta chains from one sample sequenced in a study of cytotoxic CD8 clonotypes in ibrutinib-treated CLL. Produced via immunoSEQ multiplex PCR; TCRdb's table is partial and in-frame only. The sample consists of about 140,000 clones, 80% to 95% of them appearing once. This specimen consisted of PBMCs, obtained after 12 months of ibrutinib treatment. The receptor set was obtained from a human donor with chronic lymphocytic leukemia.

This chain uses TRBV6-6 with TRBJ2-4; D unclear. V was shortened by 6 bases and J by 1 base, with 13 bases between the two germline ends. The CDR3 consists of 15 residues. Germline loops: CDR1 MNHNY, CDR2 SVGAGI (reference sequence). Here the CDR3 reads CASSLGSLAKNIQYF. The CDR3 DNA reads TGTGCCAGCAGCCTGGGATCGCTGGCCAAAAACATTCAGTACTTC.

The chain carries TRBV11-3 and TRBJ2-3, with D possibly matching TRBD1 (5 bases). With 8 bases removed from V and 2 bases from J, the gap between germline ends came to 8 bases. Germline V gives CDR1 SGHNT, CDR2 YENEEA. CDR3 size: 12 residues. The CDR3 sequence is CASARATDTQYF. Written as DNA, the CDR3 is TGTGCCAGCGCCAGGGCCACAGATACGCAGTATTTT.

CDR3 residues: CATNLLAGGPVPYNEQFF. As DNA, the CDR3 is TGTGCCACCAACCTACTAGCGGGAGGGCCAGTTCCCTACAATGAGCAGTTCTTC. The chain couples TRBV28 to TRBJ2-1; 13 bases line up with TRBD2. From germline, CDR1 is MDHEN and CDR2 SYDVKM. V lost 10 bases, J lost 2 bases, and 14 bases stayed unmatched. CDR3 length: 18 amino acids.

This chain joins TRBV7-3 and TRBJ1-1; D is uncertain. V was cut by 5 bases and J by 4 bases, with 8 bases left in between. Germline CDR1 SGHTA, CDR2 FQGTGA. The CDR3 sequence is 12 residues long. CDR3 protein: CASSHVGTEAFF. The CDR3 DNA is TGTGCCAGCAGCCACGTGGGCACTGAAGCTTTCTTT.

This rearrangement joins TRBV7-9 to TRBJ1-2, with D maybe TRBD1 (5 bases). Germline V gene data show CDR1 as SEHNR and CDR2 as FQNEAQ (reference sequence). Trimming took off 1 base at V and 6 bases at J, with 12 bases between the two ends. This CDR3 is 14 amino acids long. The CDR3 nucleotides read TGTGCCAGCAGCTTAGGGCAGGGCCCTAATGGCTACACCTTC. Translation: CASSLGQGPNGYTF.

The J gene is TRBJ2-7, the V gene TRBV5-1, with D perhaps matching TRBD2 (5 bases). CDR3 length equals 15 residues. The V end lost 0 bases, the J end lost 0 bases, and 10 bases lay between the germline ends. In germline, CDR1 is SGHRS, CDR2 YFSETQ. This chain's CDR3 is CASSLAGGFSYEQYF. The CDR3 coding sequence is TGCGCCAGCAGCTTGGCAGGAGGATTCTCCTACGAGCAGTACTTC.

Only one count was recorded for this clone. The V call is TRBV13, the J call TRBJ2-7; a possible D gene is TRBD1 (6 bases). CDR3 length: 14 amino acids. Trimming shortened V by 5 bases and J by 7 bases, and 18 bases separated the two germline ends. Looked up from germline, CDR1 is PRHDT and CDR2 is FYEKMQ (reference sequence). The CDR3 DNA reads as TGTGCCAGCAGCCCCCGGGACACTGAGGGTGAGCAGTACTTC. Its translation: CASSPRDTEGEQYF.

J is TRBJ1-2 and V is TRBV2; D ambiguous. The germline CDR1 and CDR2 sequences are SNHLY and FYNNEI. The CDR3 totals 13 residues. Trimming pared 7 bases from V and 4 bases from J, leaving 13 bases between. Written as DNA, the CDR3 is TGTGCCAGCATCGGAGGCCCCACCTATGGCTACACCTTC. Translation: CASIGGPTYGYTF.

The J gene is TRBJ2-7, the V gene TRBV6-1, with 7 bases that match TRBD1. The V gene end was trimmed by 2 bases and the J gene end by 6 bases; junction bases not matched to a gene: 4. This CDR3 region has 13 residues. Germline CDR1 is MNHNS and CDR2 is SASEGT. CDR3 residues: CASSEQGVGEQYF. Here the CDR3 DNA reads TGTGCCAGCAGTGAACAGGGGGTGGGCGAGCAGTACTTC.

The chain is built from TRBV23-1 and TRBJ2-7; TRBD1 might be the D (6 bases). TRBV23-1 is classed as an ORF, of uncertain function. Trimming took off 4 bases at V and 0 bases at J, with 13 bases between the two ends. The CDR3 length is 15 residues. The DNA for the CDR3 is TGCGCCAGCAGTCCCCGGACAGCAGACTCCTACGAGCAGTACTTC. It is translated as CASSPRTADSYEQYF.

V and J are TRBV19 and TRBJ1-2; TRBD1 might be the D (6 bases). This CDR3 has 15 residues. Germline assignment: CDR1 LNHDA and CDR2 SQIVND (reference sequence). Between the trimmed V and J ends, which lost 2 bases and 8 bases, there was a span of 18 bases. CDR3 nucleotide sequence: TGTGCCAGTAGTATAATGCGGACAGAAGCTGGGGGCTACACCTTC. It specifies CASSIMRTEAGGYTF.

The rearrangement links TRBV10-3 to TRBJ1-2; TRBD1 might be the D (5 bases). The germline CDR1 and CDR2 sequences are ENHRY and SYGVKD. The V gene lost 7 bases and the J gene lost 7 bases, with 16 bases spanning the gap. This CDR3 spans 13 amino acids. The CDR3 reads CAITDGGVGGYTF. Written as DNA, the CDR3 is TGTGCCATCACGGACGGGGGGGTAGGTGGCTACACCTTC.

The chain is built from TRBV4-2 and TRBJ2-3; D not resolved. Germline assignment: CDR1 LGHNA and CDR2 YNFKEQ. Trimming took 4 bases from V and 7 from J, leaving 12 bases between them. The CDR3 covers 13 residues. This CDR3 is CASSRDGSYTQYF. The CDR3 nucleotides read TGTGCCAGCAGCCGCGACGGTAGTTATACGCAGTATTTT.

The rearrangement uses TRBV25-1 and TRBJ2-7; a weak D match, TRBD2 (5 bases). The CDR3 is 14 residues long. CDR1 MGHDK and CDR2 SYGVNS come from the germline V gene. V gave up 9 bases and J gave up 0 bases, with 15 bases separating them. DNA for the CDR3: TGTGCCAGTGTCCGGGATGTAAACTCCTACGAGCAGTACTTC. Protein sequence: CASVRDVNSYEQYF.

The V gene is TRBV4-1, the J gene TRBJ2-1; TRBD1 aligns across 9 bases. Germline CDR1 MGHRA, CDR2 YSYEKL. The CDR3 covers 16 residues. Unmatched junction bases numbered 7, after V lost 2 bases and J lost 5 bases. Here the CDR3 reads CASSQPGQGVDNEQFF. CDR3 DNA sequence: TGCGCCAGCAGCCAACCGGGACAGGGTGTAGACAATGAGCAGTTCTTC.

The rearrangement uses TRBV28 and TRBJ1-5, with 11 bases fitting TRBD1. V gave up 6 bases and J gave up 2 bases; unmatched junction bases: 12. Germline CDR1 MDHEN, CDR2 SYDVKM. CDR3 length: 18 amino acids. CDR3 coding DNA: TGTGCCAGCAGCCTCCGGGACAGGGGGGTAAAGGGCAATCAGCCCCAGCATTTT. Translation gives CASSLRDRGVKGNQPQHF.

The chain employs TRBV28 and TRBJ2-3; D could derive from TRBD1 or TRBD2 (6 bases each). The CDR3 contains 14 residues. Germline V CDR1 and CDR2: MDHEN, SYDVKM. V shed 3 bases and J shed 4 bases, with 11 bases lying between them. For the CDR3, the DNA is TGTGCCAGCAGTTTCGGGGGCTGGGCAGATACGCAGTATTTT. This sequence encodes CASSFGGWADTQYF.

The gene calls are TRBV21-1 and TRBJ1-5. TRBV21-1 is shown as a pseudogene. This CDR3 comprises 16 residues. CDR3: CASSKVNGISNQPQHF. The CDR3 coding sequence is TGTGCCAGCAGCAAAGTTAACGGAATAAGCAATCAGCCCCAGCATTTT.